The 24 T cell receptor beta chains below come from one sample, sequenced in a study of shared clonotypes between healthy human individuals. Naive CD8 cells, CD45RO-negative and positively selected for CCR7, excluded terminally differentiated effector memory CD45RA+ cells. Generated by immunoSEQ multiplex PCR, the TCRdb table keeps only in-frame clones and is missing some. The sample lists fewer than 850,000 clones, around 96% occurring once. Sequenced: naive CD8+ T cells sorted from blood. The receptors shown here come from a man aged 30 to 39 in good health.

The chain links TRBV27 to TRBJ1-5; D possibly corresponds to TRBD1 (6 bases). V was clipped by 5 bases and J by 6 bases, with 20 bases between them. The CDR3 contains 16 residues. Per the germline V gene, CDR1 is MNHEY and CDR2 is SMNVEV (reference sequence). CDR3 residues: CASSPNRGGGLQPQHF. CDR3 nucleotides: TGTGCCAGCAGTCCCAATCGGGGAGGGGGTCTTCAGCCCCAGCATTTT.

The chain recombines TRBV6-5 with TRBJ2-2; D unclear. The CDR3 consists of 14 residues. Germline V gene lookup returns CDR1 MNHEY and CDR2 SVGAGI. V lost 2 bases to trimming and J lost 4 bases, with 8 bases between them. The CDR3 loop is CASSYGFGTGELFF. The CDR3 bases are TGTGCCAGCAGTTACGGGTTCGGCACCGGGGAGCTGTTTTTT.

The chain joins TRBV6-6 to TRBJ2-1, with D possibly being TRBD2 (5 bases). CDR3 length: 12 amino acids. CDR1 is MNHNY and CDR2 is SVGAGI in the germline V gene (reference sequence). V dropped 5 bases and J dropped 8 bases, with 10 bases sitting between them. CDR3 nucleotide sequence: TGTGCCAGCAGTATAACTAGTGATGAGCAGTTCTTC. The encoded protein is CASSITSDEQFF.

V is TRBV5-6 and J is TRBJ2-1, with D perhaps matching TRBD1 or TRBD2 (5 bases each). Germline loops: CDR1 SGHDT, CDR2 YYEEEE. Between the trimmed V and J ends, which lost 4 bases and 8 bases, there was a span of 16 bases. The CDR3 is 14 amino acids. The CDR3 reads CASSLPGSRDEQFF. In nucleotides, the CDR3 is TGTGCCAGCAGCCTACCAGGGTCGAGGGATGAGCAGTTCTTC.

The chain carries TRBV7-6 and TRBJ2-4; 8 nucleotides align to TRBD2. Germline V gives CDR1 SGHVS, CDR2 FNYEAQ. The CDR3 has 16 residues. The V segment lost 1 base and the J segment 0 bases; nucleotides outside the gene matches: 2. The CDR3 sequence is CASSLGLAGAKNIQYF. The CDR3 DNA is TGTGCCAGCAGCTTAGGCCTAGCGGGAGCCAAAAACATTCAGTACTTC. The variable domain in full, with the rest retrieved from reference TRBV7-6 and TRBJ2-4, is GAGVSQSPRYKVTKRGQDVALRCDPISGHVSLYWYRQALGQGPEFLTYFNYEAQQDKSGLPNDRFSAERPEGSISTLTIQRTEQRDSAMYRCASSLGLAGAKNIQYFGAGTRLSVL.

For the CDR3, the DNA is TGTGCCAGCAGCATCCTCCGGTCCTTC. It yields the protein CASSILRSF. The rearrangement joins TRBV21-1 to TRBJ2-4; the table names TRBD2, a call not compared with the DNA. TRBV21-1 is termed a pseudogene. This CDR3 region has 9 residues.

The genes are TRBV19 and TRBJ2-7; maybe TRBD1 (6 bases). There are 14 residues in the CDR3. V was shortened by 4 bases and J by 5 bases, with 15 bases between the two germline ends. Germline V gives CDR1 LNHDA, CDR2 SQIVND (reference sequence). The CDR3 spells CASSTTGYGDEQYF. DNA of the CDR3: TGTGCCAGTAGTACAACAGGGTATGGCGACGAGCAGTACTTC.

J is TRBJ2-7 and V is TRBV27, with 7 positions matching TRBD2. J gave up 4 bases and V 3 bases, and 15 bases lay outside the gene matches. This CDR3 comprises 17 residues. Germline assignment: CDR1 MNHEY and CDR2 SMNVEV (reference sequence). The CDR3 protein is CASSLARAGEYRYEQYF. The CDR3 DNA sequence: TGTGCCAGCAGTTTGGCCCGTGCGGGAGAGTATAGGTACGAGCAGTACTTC.

The CDR3 DNA reads as TGTGCCTGGAGTGTTGATCTGGGCACTGAAGCTTTCTTT. Translating it yields CAWSVDLGTEAFF. The chain employs TRBV30 and TRBJ1-1; D gene ambiguous. The CDR3 covers 13 residues. With 0 bases removed from V and 4 bases from J, the gap between germline ends came to 9 bases. In germline, CDR1 is GTSNPN, CDR2 SVGIG (reference sequence).

This chain connects TRBV4-1 to TRBJ2-1; no clear D gene. V lost 7 bases, J lost 4 bases, and 20 bases lay in between. This CDR3 comprises 16 residues. The V gene's germline CDR1 is MGHRA and CDR2 YSYEKL. CDR3 bases: TGCGCCAGCACCGCCACGGGCATGGGGTCATACAATGAGCAGTTCTTC. It codes for CASTATGMGSYNEQFF.

V is TRBV29-1 and J is TRBJ2-2, with 7 bases lining up with TRBD1. The CDR3 consists of 14 residues. V shed 7 bases and J 5 bases; nucleotides not matched to a gene: 10. CDR1 is SQVTM and CDR2 is ANQGSEA in the germline V gene. Written as DNA, the CDR3 is TGCAGCGCCGCCGGGACAGAATCAACCGGGGAGCTGTTTTTT. It translates to CSAAGTESTGELFF.

J is TRBJ1-4 and V is TRBV13; D remains unclear. Between the trimmed V and J ends, which lost 1 base and 8 bases, there was a span of 17 bases. Germline V gives CDR1 PRHDT, CDR2 FYEKMQ (reference sequence). This CDR3 is built from 16 residues. The CDR3 loop reads CASSLAVGTSGEKLFF. In DNA, the CDR3 is TGTGCCAGCAGCTTAGCTGTGGGAACATCGGGGGAAAAACTGTTTTTT.

The genes are TRBV9 and TRBJ2-7; TRBD2 matches at 10 bases. The CDR3 sequence is 16 residues long. J was trimmed by 7 bases and V by 0 bases; bases with no gene match: 10. Germline V gene data show CDR1 as SGDLS and CDR2 as YYNGEE. The CDR3 DNA reads TGTGCCAGCAGCGTAGGCCTCCTAGCGGGAGTGCCTGAGCAGTACTTC. Translating it yields CASSVGLLAGVPEQYF.

The CDR3 DNA is TGCGCCAGCAGCCTCGTGTCGGACTCCGGCATTCAGTACTTC. This gives the protein CASSLVSDSGIQYF. The rearrangement uses TRBV4-1 and TRBJ2-4, with a tentative D call TRBD2 (5 bases). Germline CDR1 MGHRA, CDR2 YSYEKL. The CDR3 has 14 amino acids. Trimming removed 4 bases at V and 9 bases at J, with 16 bases between.

The rearrangement links TRBV14 to TRBJ2-5; D may correspond to TRBD1 or TRBD2 (5 bases each). The length of the CDR3 is 15 residues. Trimming stripped 0 bases from V and 1 base from J, with 9 bases between. Germline CDR1 is SGHDN and CDR2 is FVKESK. CDR3 coding DNA: TGTGCCAGCAGCCAAGACGAGGGGTCCCAAGAGACCCAGTACTTC. Its translation: CASSQDEGSQETQYF. The full variable domain, rest sourced from reference TRBV14 and TRBJ2-5, is EAGVTQFPSHSVIEKGQTVTLRCDPISGHDNLYWYRRVMGKEIKFLLHFVKESKQDESGMPNNRFLAERTGGTYSTLKVQPAELEDSGVYFCASSQDEGSQETQYFGPGTRLLVL.

The chain is built from TRBV30 and TRBJ2-1; D unclear. The germline gives CDR1 GTSNPN, CDR2 SVGIG (reference sequence). CDR3 length: 15 amino acids. V was shortened by 2 bases and J by 5 bases, with 16 bases between the two germline ends. CDR3 loop: CAWSITGPYDNEQFF. The CDR3 DNA reads TGTGCCTGGAGTATAACCGGGCCTTACGACAATGAGCAGTTCTTC.

The rearrangement links TRBV11-2 to TRBJ2-5; the D gene could be TRBD1 or TRBD2 (5 bases each). Per germline, CDR1 SGHAT and CDR2 FQNNGV. The length of the CDR3 is 12 residues. Trimming stripped 5 bases from V and 6 bases from J, with 10 bases between. The CDR3 sequence: CASSPRGQTQYF. CDR3 DNA: TGTGCCAGCAGCCCCCGGGGACAGACCCAGTACTTC.

J is TRBJ2-1 and V is TRBV29-1; 12 bases agree with TRBD2. The CDR3 sequence is 14 residues long. Germline CDR1 and CDR2: SQVTM and ANQGSEA. Germline trimming cut 6 bases from V and 5 bases from J; bases unmatched to any gene: 5. In nucleotides, the CDR3 is TGCAGCGTCTTGGGACTAGCGGGTCACAATGAGCAGTTCTTC. Protein sequence: CSVLGLAGHNEQFF.

V and J are TRBV11-2 and TRBJ2-7; D is tentatively TRBD1 or TRBD2 (7 bases each). CDR1 and CDR2 (germline): SGHAT, FQNNGV. This CDR3 has 16 residues. Trimming removed 1 base from V and 4 bases from J, with 17 bases in between. CDR3 region: CASSLGRLAGGYEQYF. The CDR3 nucleotides are TGTGCCAGCAGCTTAGGTCGACTAGCAGGGGGTTACGAGCAGTACTTC.

This chain joins TRBV2 and TRBJ2-1; either TRBD1 or TRBD2 may fit D (5 bases each). CDR3 length: 15 residues. V lost 6 bases and J lost 5, with 17 bases in between. Germline CDR1 reads SNHLY; CDR2 reads FYNNEI. The CDR3 protein is CASREGYLRNNEQFF. CDR3 coding DNA: TGTGCCAGCAGAGAGGGGTATCTCCGCAACAATGAGCAGTTCTTC.

The rearrangement links TRBV10-3 to TRBJ1-1; tentatively, D is TRBD1 (5 bases). The length of the CDR3 is 14 residues. Germline V gene lookup returns CDR1 ENHRY and CDR2 SYGVKD. The V gene lost 3 bases and the J gene lost 3 bases, with 11 bases spanning the gap. The CDR3 DNA sequence: TGTGCCATCAGTGATGGCGGACACTACACTGAAGCTTTCTTT. Translated: CAISDGGHYTEAFF.

This chain uses TRBV29-1 with TRBJ2-5; 8 bases are shared with TRBD2. This CDR3 spans 12 amino acids. J was trimmed by 5 bases and V by 7 bases; bases with no gene match: 6. CDR1 is SQVTM and CDR2 is ANQGSEA in the germline V gene. The CDR3 is CSGRGDSETQYF. The CDR3 nucleotides read TGCAGCGGGCGGGGGGACTCGGAGACCCAGTACTTC.

The chain recombines TRBV7-9 with TRBJ1-4, with D perhaps matching TRBD1 (5 bases). The CDR3 is made up of 14 amino acids. Germline loops: CDR1 SEHNR, CDR2 FQNEAQ (reference sequence). Trimming took off 2 bases at V and 7 bases at J, with 11 bases between the two ends. This chain's CDR3 is CASSLRKGAEKLFF. The CDR3 DNA sequence: TGTGCCAGCAGCTTAAGGAAAGGGGCTGAAAAACTGTTTTTT.

V is TRBV14 and J is TRBJ2-6; 7 bases map to TRBD1. Germline loops: CDR1 SGHDN, CDR2 FVKESK. V shed 1 base and J 2 bases; nucleotides not matched to a gene: 5. The CDR3 is 17 amino acids. The CDR3: CASSQVGTGAGANVLTF. The CDR3 coding sequence is TGTGCCAGCAGCCAAGTGGGCACAGGGGCTGGGGCCAACGTCCTGACTTTC.